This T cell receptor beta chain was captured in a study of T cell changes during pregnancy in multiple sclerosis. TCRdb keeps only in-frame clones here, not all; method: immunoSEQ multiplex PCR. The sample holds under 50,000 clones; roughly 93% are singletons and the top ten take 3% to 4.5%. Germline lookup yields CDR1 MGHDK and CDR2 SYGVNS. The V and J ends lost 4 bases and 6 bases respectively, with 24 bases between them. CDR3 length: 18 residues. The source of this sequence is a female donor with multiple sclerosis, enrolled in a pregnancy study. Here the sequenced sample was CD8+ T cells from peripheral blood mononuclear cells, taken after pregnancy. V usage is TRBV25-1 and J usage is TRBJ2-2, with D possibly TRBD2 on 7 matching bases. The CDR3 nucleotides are TGTGCCAGCAGTGGAGTGAATGGGGGGCGAGGGAGGGCCGGGGAGCTGTTTTTT. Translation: CASSGVNGGRGRAGELFF.